A single sample gave rise to the 24 T cell receptor beta chains below, sequenced in a study of OX40 agonist ivuxolimab in advanced cancers. Measured with immunoSEQ multiplex PCR; TCRdb has only the in-frame clones, and not every one. The sample comprises about 82,000 clones, roughly 85% of which are singletons, and about 0.8% rests with the top ten. The input for sequencing was CD4+ or CD8+ T cells sorted from blood, taken in a trial of the OX40 agonist ivuxolimab. Every receptor here comes from an adult with an advanced solid tumor such as melanoma, head and neck, liver or kidney cancer.

The chain recombines TRBV7-9 with TRBJ2-7, with D perhaps TRBD1 (5 bases). This CDR3 has 12 amino acids. Deletions cut 6 bases from V and 4 bases from J, with 10 bases between. Germline CDR1 SEHNR, CDR2 FQNEAQ (reference sequence). The CDR3 reads CASRATVYEQYF. Written as DNA, the CDR3 is TGTGCCAGCAGGGCGACAGTGTACGAGCAGTACTTC.

This clone was recorded a few times. The rearrangement uses TRBV2 and TRBJ2-5; D not certain. Trimming cost V 4 bases and J 3 bases, with 6 bases left between them. In germline, CDR1 is SNHLY, CDR2 FYNNEI. The CDR3 runs 12 residues. CDR3 protein: CASSVQKETQYF. CDR3 in DNA: TGTGCCAGCAGTGTACAAAAAGAGACCCAGTACTTC.

This rearrangement joins TRBV28 to TRBJ2-5, with 7 positions matching TRBD2. Trimming removed 2 bases from V and 0 bases from J; junction bases left unmatched: 9. CDR1 and CDR2 from the germline V gene are MDHEN and SYDVKM. The CDR3 length is 17 residues. CDR3 sequence (DNA): TGTGCCAGCAGTTTAAGGGTCCTAGCGGTATACCAAGAGACCCAGTACTTC. Translated, it gives CASSLRVLAVYQETQYF.

The genes are TRBV7-9 and TRBJ1-1; D possibly corresponds to TRBD1 (5 bases). This CDR3 has 13 amino acids. V gave up 7 bases and J gave up 0 bases, with 9 bases separating them. The germline V gene encodes CDR1 SEHNR and CDR2 FQNEAQ (reference sequence). CDR3 region: CASNQGMNTEAFF. As DNA, the CDR3 is TGTGCCAGCAACCAGGGCATGAACACTGAAGCTTTCTTT.

The CDR3 DNA sequence: TGCGCCAGCAGTGGTCAGCCTCGGACTGAAGCTTTCTTT. Translating gives CASSGQPRTEAFF. The chain combines TRBV10-2 with TRBJ1-1; no firm D call. The CDR3 totals 13 residues. The germline gives CDR1 WSHSY, CDR2 SAAADI. The V end lost 4 bases, the J end lost 5 bases, and 11 bases lay between the germline ends.

The chain employs TRBV28 and TRBJ2-7, with 10 bases aligning to TRBD2. Germline trimming cut 2 bases from V and 3 bases from J; bases unmatched to any gene: 4. The V gene's germline CDR1 is MDHEN and CDR2 SYDVKM. The CDR3 contains 15 residues. The CDR3 DNA reads TGTGCCAGCAGTTTAGGTAGCGGGGGGCTCTACGAGCAGTACTTC. It translates to CASSLGSGGLYEQYF.

The chain links TRBV15 to TRBJ1-1, with D unresolved. Germline V lookup: CDR1 LNHNV, CDR2 YYDKDF (reference sequence). This CDR3 contains 12 residues. Trimming shortened V by 0 bases and J by 5 bases, and 4 bases separated the two germline ends. As DNA, the CDR3 is TGTGCCACCAGCAGAGAAGTGACTGAAGCTTTCTTT. Translated, it gives CATSREVTEAFF. Variable domain in full (rest from reference TRBV15 and TRBJ1-1): DAMVIQNPRYQVTQFGKPVTLSCSQTLNHNVMYWYQQKSSQAPKLLFHYYDKDFNNEADTPDNFQSRRPNTSFCFLDIRSPGLGDTAMYLCATSREVTEAFFGQGTRLTVV.

This clone was seen only a few times. Additional DNA sequences in this sample encode the identical CDR3. This rearrangement joins TRBV7-8 to TRBJ2-7; D possibly corresponds to TRBD2 (5 bases). Trimming left V 2 bases short and J 0 bases short, with 11 bases between. The CDR3 consists of 15 residues. Germline assignment: CDR1 SGHVS and CDR2 FQNEAQ. CDR3 in DNA: TGTGCCAGCAGCTTACGACGGGGAAGCTCCTACGAGCAGTACTTC. Its protein is CASSLRRGSSYEQYF.

The chain has TRBV5-8 and TRBJ1-4; 9 bases line up with TRBD1. The CDR3 loop spans 14 amino acids. Looked up from germline, CDR1 is SGHTS and CDR2 is YDEGEE. Germline trimming cut 4 bases from V and 4 bases from J; bases unmatched to any gene: 2. CDR3 sequence (DNA): TGTGCCAGCAGCATGGGACAGGGTAATGAAAAACTGTTTTTT. Translating gives CASSMGQGNEKLFF.

This clone was detected only once. The chain joins TRBV6-5 to TRBJ2-7; a possible D gene is TRBD1 (6 bases). V lost 6 bases and J 3 bases, leaving 12 bases between the germline ends. The germline V gene encodes CDR1 MNHEY and CDR2 SVGAGI. The CDR3 is 13 amino acids. CDR3 amino acids: CASSRDTNYEQYF. Written as DNA, the CDR3 is TGTGCCAGCAGCCGGGACACCAACTACGAGCAGTACTTC.

The chain is built from TRBV29-1 and TRBJ2-7; 7 bases agree with TRBD1. Trimming at V came to 7 bases and at J to 3 bases, leaving 12 bases not matched to a gene. Germline values: CDR1 SQVTM, CDR2 ANQGSEA. This CDR3 has 14 amino acids. The CDR3 loop is CSAGLQGLNYEQYF. CDR3 DNA sequence: TGCAGCGCCGGTTTACAGGGGTTGAACTACGAGCAGTACTTC.

The V call is TRBV4-3, the J call TRBJ2-7; D is perhaps TRBD2 (6 bases). Germline V CDR1 and CDR2: LGHNA, YSLEER. V gave up 0 bases and J gave up 4 bases, with 10 bases separating them. The CDR3 covers 14 residues. The CDR3 loop is CASSQDPGVYEQYF. The DNA for the CDR3 is TGCGCCAGCAGCCAAGATCCGGGGGTATACGAGCAGTACTTC.

The V call is TRBV11-1, the J call TRBJ1-1; a possible D gene is TRBD1 (6 bases). The V end was cut by 5 bases, the J end by 0 bases, with 7 bases between. CDR1 is SGHAT and CDR2 is FQDESV in the germline V gene (reference sequence). The CDR3 runs to 13 residues. CDR3 amino acids: CASSRQVNTEAFF. Written as DNA, the CDR3 is TGTGCCAGCAGCCGACAGGTGAACACTGAAGCTTTCTTT.

The chain recombines TRBV6-1 with TRBJ2-5; D is unclear. CDR1 MNHNS and CDR2 SASEGT come from the germline V gene. The CDR3 has 14 amino acids. V dropped 4 bases and J dropped 0 bases, with 9 bases sitting between them. The chain's CDR3 is CASSVNSNQETQYF. The CDR3 DNA sequence: TGTGCCAGCAGTGTCAACAGTAACCAAGAGACCCAGTACTTC.

The rearrangement links TRBV10-2 to TRBJ2-1, with 8 bases identical to TRBD2. This CDR3 spans 13 amino acids. CDR1 WSHSY and CDR2 SAAADI come from the germline V gene. Unmatched junction bases numbered 5, after V lost 6 bases and J lost 7 bases. The CDR3: CASSSGGVNEQFF. The CDR3, as DNA: TGCGCCAGCAGCTCCGGGGGGGTTAATGAGCAGTTCTTC.

V gene TRBV18 combines with J gene TRBJ2-1; TRBD2 aligns across 7 bases. The ends lost 1 base at V and 8 bases at J; junction bases unmatched: 2. Germline assignment: CDR1 KGHSH and CDR2 LQKENI. The CDR3 runs to 13 residues. The CDR3 protein is CASSPQGRDEQFF. The CDR3 region has the DNA TGTGCCAGCTCACCACAGGGGAGGGATGAGCAGTTCTTC.

The rearrangement joins TRBV6-5 to TRBJ2-7; TRBD2 aligns across 10 bases. Trimming cost V 6 bases and J 6 bases; bases outside gene matches: 8. Germline V gene sequence: CDR1 MNHEY, CDR2 SVGAGI. This CDR3 is 14 amino acids long. The CDR3 DNA reads TGTGCCAGCAGGTCTAGCGGGGGTGTCCCCGAGCAGTACTTC. Its protein product is CASRSSGGVPEQYF.

J is TRBJ2-5 and V is TRBV11-2; D call uncertain. V was clipped by 2 bases and J by 5 bases, with 15 bases between them. There are 15 residues in the CDR3. CDR1 SGHAT and CDR2 FQNNGV come from the germline V gene. The CDR3 bases are TGTGCCAGCAGCTTATTTTCCGGCCATCGGGAGACCCAGTACTTC. This sequence encodes CASSLFSGHRETQYF.

The chain employs TRBV30 and TRBJ2-2; 9 bases match TRBD2. The CDR3 extends over 15 amino acids. Per germline, CDR1 GTSNPN and CDR2 SVGIG (reference sequence). V lost 1 base and J lost 1; bases outside the gene matches: 1. CDR3 bases: TGTGCCTGGAGTGGACTAGCGGTGAACACCGGGGAGCTGTTTTTT. Encoded protein: CAWSGLAVNTGELFF. The entire variable domain, with the rest obtained from reference TRBV30 and TRBJ2-2, is as follows: SQTIHQWPATLVQPVGSPLSLECTVEGTSNPNLYWYRQAAGRGLQLLFYSVGIGQISSEVPQNLSASRPQDRQFILSSKKLLLSDSGFYLCAWSGLAVNTGELFFGEGSRLTVL.

The chain recombines TRBV18 with TRBJ2-1; 13 bases align to TRBD2. The V and J ends lost 1 base and 1 base, in that order; junction bases with no gene match: 13. The CDR3 consists of 21 residues. In germline, CDR1 is KGHSH, CDR2 LQKENI. Here the CDR3 DNA reads TGTGCCAGCTCACCACGCACCGAACGGGTGACTAGCGGGGGGTCCTACAATGAGCAGTTCTTC. Encoded protein: CASSPRTERVTSGGSYNEQFF.

The V gene is TRBV18, the J gene TRBJ2-5; 8 bases match TRBD1. With V trimmed by 1 base and J by 2 bases, 3 bases remained unmatched. This CDR3 contains 15 residues. Germline-derived CDR1 and CDR2 are KGHSH and LQKENI. CDR3 sequence (DNA): TGTGCCAGCTCACCACGTGGGACAGGTCAAGAGACCCAGTACTTC. This encodes CASSPRGTGQETQYF.

The gene calls are TRBV19 and TRBJ1-1; possible D gene TRBD1, 6 bases. CDR3 length: 14 amino acids. The V gene's germline CDR1 is LNHDA and CDR2 SQIVND (reference sequence). The germline V and J ends were trimmed by 10 bases and 2 bases, with 17 bases remaining between them. CDR3 DNA sequence: TGTGCCACCAGGGCGGGACACTCTAACACTGAAGCTTTCTTT. Protein: CATRAGHSNTEAFF. The full variable domain, completed using reference TRBV19 and TRBJ1-1, is DGGITQSPKYLFRKEGQNVTLSCEQNLNHDAMYWYRQDPGQGLRLIYYSQIVNDFQKGDIAEGYSVSREKKESFPLTVTSAQKNPTAFYLCATRAGHSNTEAFFGQGTRLTVV.

This clone was counted at least ten times. The rearrangement links TRBV4-2 to TRBJ2-6; D is undetermined. This CDR3 has 16 residues. V was shortened by 2 bases and J by 0 bases, with 8 bases between the two germline ends. Germline V gene data show CDR1 as LGHNA and CDR2 as YNFKEQ. The CDR3 protein is CASSQSLSSGANVLTF. In DNA, the CDR3 is TGTGCCAGCAGCCAATCCCTGAGCTCTGGGGCCAACGTCCTGACTTTC.

The chain combines TRBV4-1 with TRBJ2-7; no definite D call. Between the trimmed V and J ends, which lost 0 bases and 2 bases, there was a span of 14 bases. CDR3 size: 16 residues. CDR1 and CDR2 from the germline V gene are MGHRA and YSYEKL. DNA for the CDR3: TGCGCCAGCAGCCAAGATTTCGTGGGCCCAGCCTACGAGCAGTACTTC. This translates into CASSQDFVGPAYEQYF.